The present T cell receptor beta chain was sequenced within a study of OX40 agonist ivuxolimab in advanced cancers. This CDR3 has 15 amino acids. The V gene's germline CDR1 is LNHDA and CDR2 SQIVND (reference sequence). The ends were cut back, 7 bases at V and 2 bases at J, with 15 bases in the middle. Profiling relied on immunoSEQ multiplex PCR, and the TCRdb table lists in-frame clones only, not all of them. Of roughly 110,000 clones in the sample, 90% were seen once. The chain employs TRBV19 and TRBJ2-1; D may correspond to TRBD1 or TRBD2 (6 bases each). The TCR comes from an adult with an advanced solid tumor such as melanoma, head and neck, liver or kidney cancer. This material consisted of CD4+ or CD8+ T cells sorted from blood, taken in a trial of the OX40 agonist ivuxolimab. This CDR3 reads CASKGRGQTYNEQFF. The CDR3 DNA follows: TGTGCCAGTAAAGGCCGGGGGCAAACCTACAATGAGCAGTTCTTC.